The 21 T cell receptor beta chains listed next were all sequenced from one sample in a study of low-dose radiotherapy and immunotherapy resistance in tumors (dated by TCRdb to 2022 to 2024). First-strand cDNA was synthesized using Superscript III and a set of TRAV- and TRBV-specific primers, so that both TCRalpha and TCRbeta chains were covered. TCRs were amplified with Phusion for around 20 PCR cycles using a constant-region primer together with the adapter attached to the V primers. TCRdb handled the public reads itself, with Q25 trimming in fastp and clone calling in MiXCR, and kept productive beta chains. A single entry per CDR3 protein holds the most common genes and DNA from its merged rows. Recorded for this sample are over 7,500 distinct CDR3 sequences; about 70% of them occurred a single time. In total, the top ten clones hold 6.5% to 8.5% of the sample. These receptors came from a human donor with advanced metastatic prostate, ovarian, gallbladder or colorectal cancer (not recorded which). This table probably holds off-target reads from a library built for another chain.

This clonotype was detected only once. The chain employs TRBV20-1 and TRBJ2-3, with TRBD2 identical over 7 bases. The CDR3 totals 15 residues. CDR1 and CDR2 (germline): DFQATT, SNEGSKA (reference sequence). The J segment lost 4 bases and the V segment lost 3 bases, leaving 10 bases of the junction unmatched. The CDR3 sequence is CSARVLAGAADTQYF. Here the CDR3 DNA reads TGCAGTGCTAGGGTATTAGCGGGTGCGGCAGATACGCAGTATTTT.

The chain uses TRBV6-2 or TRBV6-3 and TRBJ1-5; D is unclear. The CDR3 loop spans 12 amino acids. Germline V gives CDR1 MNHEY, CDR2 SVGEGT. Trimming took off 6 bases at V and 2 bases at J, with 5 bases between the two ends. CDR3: CASSQGNQPQHF. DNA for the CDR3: TGTGCCAGCAGCCAGGGCAATCAGCCCCAGCATTTT.

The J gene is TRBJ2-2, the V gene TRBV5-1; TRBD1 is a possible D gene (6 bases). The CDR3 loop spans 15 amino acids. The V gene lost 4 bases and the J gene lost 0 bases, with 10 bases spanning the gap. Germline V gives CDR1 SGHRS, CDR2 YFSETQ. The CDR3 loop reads CASSLDSPNTGELFF. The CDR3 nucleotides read TGCGCCAGCAGCCTGGACAGCCCGAACACCGGGGAGCTGTTTTTT.

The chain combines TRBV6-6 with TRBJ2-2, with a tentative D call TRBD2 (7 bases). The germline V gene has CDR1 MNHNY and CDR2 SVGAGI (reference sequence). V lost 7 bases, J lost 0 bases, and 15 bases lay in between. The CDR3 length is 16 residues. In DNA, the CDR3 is TGTGCCAGCACCCGAGGGGGGGCAGCGAACACCGGGGAGCTGTTTTTT. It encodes CASTRGGAANTGELFF.

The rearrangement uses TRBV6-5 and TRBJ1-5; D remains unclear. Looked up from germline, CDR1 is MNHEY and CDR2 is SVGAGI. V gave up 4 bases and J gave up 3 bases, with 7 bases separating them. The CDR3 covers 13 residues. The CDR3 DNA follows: TGTGCCAGCAGTTTCGATGCCAATCAGCCCCAGCATTTT. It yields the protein CASSFDANQPQHF.

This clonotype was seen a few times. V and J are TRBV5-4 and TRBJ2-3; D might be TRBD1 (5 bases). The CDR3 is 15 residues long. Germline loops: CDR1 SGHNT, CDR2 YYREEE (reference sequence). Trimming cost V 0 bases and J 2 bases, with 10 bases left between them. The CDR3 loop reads CASSLGLRVTDTQYF. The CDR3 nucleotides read TGTGCCAGCAGCTTGGGCCTCAGGGTCACAGATACGCAGTATTTT.

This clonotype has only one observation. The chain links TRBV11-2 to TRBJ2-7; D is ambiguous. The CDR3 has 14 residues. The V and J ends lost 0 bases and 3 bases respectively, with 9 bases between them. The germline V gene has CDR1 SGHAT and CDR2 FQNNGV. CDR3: CASSLDLLDYEQYF. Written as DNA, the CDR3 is TGTGCCAGCAGCTTAGACCTGCTCGACTACGAGCAGTACTTC.

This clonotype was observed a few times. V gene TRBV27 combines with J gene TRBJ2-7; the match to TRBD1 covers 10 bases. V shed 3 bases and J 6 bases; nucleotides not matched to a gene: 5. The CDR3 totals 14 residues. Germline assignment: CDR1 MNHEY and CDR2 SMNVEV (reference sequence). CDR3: CASSFRTGGSEQYF. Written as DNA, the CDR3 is TGTGCCAGCAGTTTCCGGACAGGGGGTAGCGAGCAGTACTTC.

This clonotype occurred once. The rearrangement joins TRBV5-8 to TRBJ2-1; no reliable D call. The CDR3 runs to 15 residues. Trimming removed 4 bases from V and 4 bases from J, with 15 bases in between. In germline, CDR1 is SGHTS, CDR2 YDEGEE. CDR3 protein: CASSRSSRLYNEQFF. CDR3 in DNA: TGTGCCAGCAGCCGAAGCAGCCGCCTTTACAATGAGCAGTTCTTC.

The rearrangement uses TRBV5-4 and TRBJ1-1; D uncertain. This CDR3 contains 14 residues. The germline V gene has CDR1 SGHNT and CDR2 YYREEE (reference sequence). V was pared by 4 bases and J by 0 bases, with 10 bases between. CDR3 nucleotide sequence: TGTGCCAGCAGCCCGGATATATTGAACACTGAAGCTTTCTTT. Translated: CASSPDILNTEAFF.

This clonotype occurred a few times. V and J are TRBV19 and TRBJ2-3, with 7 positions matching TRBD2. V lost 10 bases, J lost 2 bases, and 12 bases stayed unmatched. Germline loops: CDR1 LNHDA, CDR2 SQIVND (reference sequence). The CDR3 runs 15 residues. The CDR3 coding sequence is TGTGCCACCCACCGTCCGGGAGGAACCACAGATACGCAGTATTTT. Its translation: CATHRPGGTTDTQYF. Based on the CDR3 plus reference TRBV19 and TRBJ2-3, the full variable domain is DGGITQSPKYLFRKEGQNVTLSCEQNLNHDAMYWYRQDPGQGLRLIYYSQIVNDFQKGDIAEGYSVSREKKESFPLTVTSAQKNPTAFYLCATHRPGGTTDTQYFGPGTRLTVL.

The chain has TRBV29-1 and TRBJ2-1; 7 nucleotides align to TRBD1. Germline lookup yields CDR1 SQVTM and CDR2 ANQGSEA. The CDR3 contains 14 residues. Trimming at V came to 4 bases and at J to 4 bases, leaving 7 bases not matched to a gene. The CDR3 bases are TGCAGCGTTGGTCGACAGGGATCGTACAATGAGCAGTTCTTC. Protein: CSVGRQGSYNEQFF.

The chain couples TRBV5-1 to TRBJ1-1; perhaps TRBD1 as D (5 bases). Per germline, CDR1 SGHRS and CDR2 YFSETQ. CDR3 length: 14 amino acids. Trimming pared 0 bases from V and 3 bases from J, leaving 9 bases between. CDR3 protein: CASSLVGADTEAFF. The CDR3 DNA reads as TGCGCCAGCAGCTTGGTAGGGGCGGACACTGAAGCTTTCTTT.

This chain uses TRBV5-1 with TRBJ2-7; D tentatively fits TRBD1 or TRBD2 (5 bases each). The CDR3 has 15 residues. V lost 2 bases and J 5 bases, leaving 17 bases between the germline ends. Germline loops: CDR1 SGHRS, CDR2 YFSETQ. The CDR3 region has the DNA TGCGCCAGCAGCTTTGGGGGTGGCAGGGACCACGAGCAGTACTTC. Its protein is CASSFGGGRDHEQYF.

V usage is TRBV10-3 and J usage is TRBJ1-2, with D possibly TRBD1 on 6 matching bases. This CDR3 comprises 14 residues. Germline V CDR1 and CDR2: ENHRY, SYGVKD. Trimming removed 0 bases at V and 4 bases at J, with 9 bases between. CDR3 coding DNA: TGTGCCATCAGTGAGTCGGACAGATTCTATGGCTACACCTTC. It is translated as CAISESDRFYGYTF.

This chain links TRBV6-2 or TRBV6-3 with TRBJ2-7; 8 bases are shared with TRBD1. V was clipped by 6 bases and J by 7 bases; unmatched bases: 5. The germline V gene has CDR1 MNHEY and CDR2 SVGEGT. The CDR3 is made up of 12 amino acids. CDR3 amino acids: CASRTGAEEQYF. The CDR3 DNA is TGTGCCAGCAGGACAGGGGCGGAGGAGCAGTACTTC.

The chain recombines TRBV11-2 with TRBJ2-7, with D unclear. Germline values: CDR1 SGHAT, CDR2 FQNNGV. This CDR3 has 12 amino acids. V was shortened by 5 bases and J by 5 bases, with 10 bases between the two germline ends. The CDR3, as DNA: TGTGCCAGCAGCCACGGAAGAAACGAGCAGTACTTC. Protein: CASSHGRNEQYF.

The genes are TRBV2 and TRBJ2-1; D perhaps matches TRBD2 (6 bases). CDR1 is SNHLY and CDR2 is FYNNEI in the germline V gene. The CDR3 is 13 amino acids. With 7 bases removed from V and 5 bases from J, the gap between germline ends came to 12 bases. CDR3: CASNWEANNEQFF. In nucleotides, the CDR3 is TGTGCCAGCAATTGGGAGGCGAACAATGAGCAGTTCTTC.

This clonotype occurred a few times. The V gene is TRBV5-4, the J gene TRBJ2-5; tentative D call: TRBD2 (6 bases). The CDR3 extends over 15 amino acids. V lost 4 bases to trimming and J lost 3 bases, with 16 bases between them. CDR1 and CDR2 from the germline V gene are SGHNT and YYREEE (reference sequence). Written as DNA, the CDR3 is TGTGCCAGCAGCCCCGGGGGATCGCGTGAAGAGACCCAGTACTTC. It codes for CASSPGGSREETQYF.

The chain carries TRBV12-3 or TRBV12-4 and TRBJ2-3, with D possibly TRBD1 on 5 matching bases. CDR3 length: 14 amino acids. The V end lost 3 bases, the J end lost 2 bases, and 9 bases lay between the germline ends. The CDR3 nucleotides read TGTGCCAGCAGTTTTGGACACCTCACAGATACGCAGTATTTT. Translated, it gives CASSFGHLTDTQYF.

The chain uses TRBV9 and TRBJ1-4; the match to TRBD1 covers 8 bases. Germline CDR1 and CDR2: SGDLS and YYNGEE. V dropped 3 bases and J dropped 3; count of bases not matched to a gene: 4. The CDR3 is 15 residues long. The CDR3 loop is CASSASGGSNEKLFF. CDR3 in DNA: TGTGCCAGCAGCGCGTCAGGGGGCTCTAATGAAAAACTGTTTTTT.